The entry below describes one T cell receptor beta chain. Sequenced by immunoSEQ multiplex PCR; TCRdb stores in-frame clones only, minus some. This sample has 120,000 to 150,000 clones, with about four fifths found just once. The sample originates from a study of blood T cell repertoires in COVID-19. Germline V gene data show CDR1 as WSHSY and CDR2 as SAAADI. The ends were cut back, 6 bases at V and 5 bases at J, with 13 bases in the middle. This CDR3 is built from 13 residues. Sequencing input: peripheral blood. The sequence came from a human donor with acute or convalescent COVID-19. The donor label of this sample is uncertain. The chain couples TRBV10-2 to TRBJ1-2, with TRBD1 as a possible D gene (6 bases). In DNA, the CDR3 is TGCGCCAGCAGAGAGACAGGCACATATGGCTACACCTTC. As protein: CASRETGTYGYTF.